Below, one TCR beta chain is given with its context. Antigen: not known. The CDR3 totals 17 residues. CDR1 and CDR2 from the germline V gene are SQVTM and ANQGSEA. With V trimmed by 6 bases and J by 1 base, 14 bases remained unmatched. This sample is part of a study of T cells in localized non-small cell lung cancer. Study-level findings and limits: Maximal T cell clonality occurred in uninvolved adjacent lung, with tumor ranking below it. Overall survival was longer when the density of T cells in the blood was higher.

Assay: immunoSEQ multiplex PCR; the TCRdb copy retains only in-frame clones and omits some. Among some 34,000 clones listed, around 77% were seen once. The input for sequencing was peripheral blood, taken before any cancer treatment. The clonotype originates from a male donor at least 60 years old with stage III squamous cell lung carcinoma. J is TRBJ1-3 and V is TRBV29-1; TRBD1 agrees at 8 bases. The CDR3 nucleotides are TGCAGCGTCCAAGGGGGGCGGACAGGGCAATCTGGAAACACCATATATTTT. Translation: CSVQGGRTGQSGNTIYF.